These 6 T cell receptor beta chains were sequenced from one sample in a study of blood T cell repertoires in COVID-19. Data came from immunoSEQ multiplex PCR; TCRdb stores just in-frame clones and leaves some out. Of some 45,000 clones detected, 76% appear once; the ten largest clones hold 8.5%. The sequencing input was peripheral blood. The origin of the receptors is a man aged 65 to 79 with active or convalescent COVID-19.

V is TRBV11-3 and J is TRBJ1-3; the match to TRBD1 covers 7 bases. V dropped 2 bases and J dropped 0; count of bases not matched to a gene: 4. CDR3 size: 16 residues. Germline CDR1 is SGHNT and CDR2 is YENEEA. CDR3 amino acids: CASSLSGTVSGNTIYF. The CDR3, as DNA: TGTGCCAGCAGCTTATCCGGGACAGTCTCTGGAAACACCATATATTTT.

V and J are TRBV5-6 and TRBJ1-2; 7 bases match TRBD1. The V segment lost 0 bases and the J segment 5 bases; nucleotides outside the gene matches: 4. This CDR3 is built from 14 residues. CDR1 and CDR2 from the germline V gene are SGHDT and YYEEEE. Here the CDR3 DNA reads TGTGCCAGCAGCTTGGGGGACAGAGGGTATGGCTACACCTTC. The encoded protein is CASSLGDRGYGYTF.

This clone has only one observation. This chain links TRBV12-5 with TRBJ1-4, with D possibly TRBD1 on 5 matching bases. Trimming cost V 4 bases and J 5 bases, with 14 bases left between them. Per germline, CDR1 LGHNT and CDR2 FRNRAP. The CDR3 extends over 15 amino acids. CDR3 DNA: TGTGCTAGTGGTTCCTGGAACAGGCCGAATGAAAAACTGTTTTTT. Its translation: CASGSWNRPNEKLFF.

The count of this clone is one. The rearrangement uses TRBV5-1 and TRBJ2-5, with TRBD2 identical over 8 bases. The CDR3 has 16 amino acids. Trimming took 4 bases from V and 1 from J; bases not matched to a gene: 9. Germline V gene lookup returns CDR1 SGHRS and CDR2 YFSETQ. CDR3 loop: CASSLGSSGGQETQYF. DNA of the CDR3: TGCGCCAGCAGCCTCGGGTCGAGCGGGGGCCAAGAGACCCAGTACTTC.

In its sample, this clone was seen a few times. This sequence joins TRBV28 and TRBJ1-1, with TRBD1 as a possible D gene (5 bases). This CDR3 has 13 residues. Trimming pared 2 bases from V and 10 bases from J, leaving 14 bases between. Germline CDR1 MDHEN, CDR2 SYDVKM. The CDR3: CASSLELTGVAFF. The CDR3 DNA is TGTGCCAGCAGTTTAGAGTTAACAGGTGTAGCTTTCTTT. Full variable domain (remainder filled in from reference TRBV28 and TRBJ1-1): DVKVTQSSRYLVKRTGEKVFLECVQDMDHENMFWYRQDPGLGLRLIYFSYDVKMKEKGDIPEGYSVSREKKERFSLILESASTNQTSMYLCASSLELTGVAFFGQGTRLTVV.

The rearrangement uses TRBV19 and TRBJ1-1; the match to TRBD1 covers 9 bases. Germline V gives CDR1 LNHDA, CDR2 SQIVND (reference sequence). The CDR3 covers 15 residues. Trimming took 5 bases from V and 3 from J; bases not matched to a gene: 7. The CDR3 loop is CASSRPGTGYTEAFF. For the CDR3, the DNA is TGTGCCAGTAGTCGCCCCGGGACAGGGTACACTGAAGCTTTCTTT.